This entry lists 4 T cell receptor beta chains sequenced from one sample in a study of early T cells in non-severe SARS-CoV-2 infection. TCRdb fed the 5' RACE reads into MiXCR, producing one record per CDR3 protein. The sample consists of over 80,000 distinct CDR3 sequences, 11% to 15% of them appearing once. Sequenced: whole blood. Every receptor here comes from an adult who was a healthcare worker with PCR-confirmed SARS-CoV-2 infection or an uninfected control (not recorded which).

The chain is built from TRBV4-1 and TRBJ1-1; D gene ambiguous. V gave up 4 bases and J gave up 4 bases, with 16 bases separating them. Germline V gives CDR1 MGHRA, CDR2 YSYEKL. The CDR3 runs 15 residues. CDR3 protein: CASSPLDRGGTEAFF. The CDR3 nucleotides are TGCGCCAGCAGCCCCTTAGACCGGGGAGGCACTGAAGCTTTCTTT.

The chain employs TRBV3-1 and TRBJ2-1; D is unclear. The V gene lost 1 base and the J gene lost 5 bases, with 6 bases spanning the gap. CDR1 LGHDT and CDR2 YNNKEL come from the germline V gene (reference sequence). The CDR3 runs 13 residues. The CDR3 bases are TGTGCCAGCAGCCAAGTTTTGAACAATGAGCAGTTCTTC. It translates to CASSQVLNNEQFF.

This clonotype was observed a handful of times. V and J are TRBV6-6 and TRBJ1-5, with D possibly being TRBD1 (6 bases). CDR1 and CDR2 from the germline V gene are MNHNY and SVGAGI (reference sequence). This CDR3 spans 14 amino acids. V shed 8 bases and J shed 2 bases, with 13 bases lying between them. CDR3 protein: CASGNREGNQPQHF. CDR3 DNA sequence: TGTGCCAGCGGCAACAGGGAGGGCAATCAGCCCCAGCATTTT.

Here the CDR3 reads CASTGVNQPQHF. The DNA of the CDR3 is TGTGCCAGTACAGGGGTCAATCAGCCCCAGCATTTT. This chain connects TRBV19 to TRBJ1-5; TRBD1 is a possible D gene (6 bases). This CDR3 has 12 residues. V was pared by 7 bases and J by 3 bases, with 7 bases between. The germline V gene has CDR1 LNHDA and CDR2 SQIVND (reference sequence).